This T cell receptor (beta chain) was sequenced for a study of blood T cell repertoires in COVID-19. Across the whole study: Specimens from acute and convalescent COVID-19 originated in the United States, Italy and Spain.

The CDR3 has 15 residues. Germline CDR1 reads SNHLY; CDR2 reads FYNNEI. The ends were cut back, 6 bases at V and 4 bases at J, with 16 bases in the middle. Per the original data handling: Estimation of nucleated cell counts relied on the amplification of reference gene primers. The repertoire was sequenced with immunoSEQ multiplex PCR; TCRdb's copy has only in-frame clones and lacks some. V, J and clone size reflect that table, while D and trimming were determined from the DNA. The table shows a few hundred thousand clones, with roughly four fifths occurring only once. Sequenced sample: PBMCs or T cells enriched from blood (not recorded which). V usage is TRBV2 and J usage is TRBJ1-3; D unresolved. The origin of this receptor is a man in his forties or fifties who had recovered from COVID-19. The CDR3 DNA follows: TGTGCCAGCAGCCAAACGGGGTTGGGCGGAAACACCATATATTTT. It is translated as CASSQTGLGGNTIYF. Looking up the rest from reference TRBV2 and TRBJ1-3 gives the full variable domain: EPEVTQTPSHQVTQMGQEVILRCVPISNHLYFYWYRQILGQKVEFLVSFYNNEISEKSEIFDDQFSVERPDGSNFTLKIRSTKLEDSAMYFCASSQTGLGGNTIYFGEGSWLTVV.